Following are 10 T cell receptor beta chains from one sample sequenced in a study of Tregs in tolerant kidney transplant recipients. Only in-frame clones appear in the TCRdb table, and some are missing; sequencing was by immunoSEQ multiplex PCR. The table records roughly 52,000 clones, about nine tenths of them present only once. Recipients received nonmyeloablative bone marrow transplants from related graft donors, with transient mixed chimerism. The material sequenced was CD8+ T cells from blood (PBMCs), taken 24 months after the transplant. The receptor source for this set is a human patient who received a combined kidney and bone marrow transplant. A share of the T cells may be of graft donor origin.

The CDR3 sequence: CASSQDGWRDQPQHF. As DNA, the CDR3 is TGCGCCAGCAGCCAAGATGGTTGGAGGGATCAGCCCCAGCATTTT. V is TRBV4-1 and J is TRBJ1-5; D is unresolved. The CDR3 has 15 residues. CDR1 MGHRA and CDR2 YSYEKL come from the germline V gene. The V end lost 0 bases, the J end lost 5 bases, and 11 bases lay between the germline ends.

J is TRBJ2-5 and V is TRBV7-8; the match to TRBD1 covers 9 bases. The V segment lost 4 bases and the J segment 2 bases; nucleotides outside the gene matches: 20. Germline V gives CDR1 SGHVS, CDR2 FQNEAQ. CDR3 length equals 20 residues. The CDR3: CASSSFRGELDRGVQETQYF. Written as DNA, the CDR3 is TGTGCCAGCAGCTCATTCAGGGGTGAACTAGACAGGGGGGTTCAAGAGACCCAGTACTTC.

The gene calls are TRBV7-3 and TRBJ2-2; D gene uncertain. Germline V gene sequence: CDR1 SGHTA, CDR2 FQGTGA. Trimming cost V 5 bases and J 3 bases, with 7 bases left between them. This CDR3 has 13 amino acids. CDR3 nucleotides: TGTGCCAGCAGCCTTGGCCACACCGGGGAGCTGTTTTTT. Translating gives CASSLGHTGELFF.

The rearrangement uses TRBV5-6 and TRBJ1-3; perhaps TRBD1 as D (6 bases). Trimming removed 2 bases at V and 8 bases at J, with 17 bases between. The CDR3 runs 15 residues. CDR1 is SGHDT, CDR2 YYEEEE, per germline. CDR3 coding DNA: TGTGCCAGCAGCTTTTCCACAGGGAGAGGATACACCATATATTTT. Translation gives CASSFSTGRGYTIYF.

This clone came up once. This chain uses TRBV7-9 with TRBJ2-3; no firm D call. Germline lookup yields CDR1 SEHNR and CDR2 FQNEAQ (reference sequence). This CDR3 has 14 amino acids. V lost 1 base to trimming and J lost 3 bases, with 8 bases between them. CDR3 bases: TGTGCCAGCAGCTTAGTGGTGGAGACAGATACGCAGTATTTT. Its translation: CASSLVVETDTQYF. The whole variable domain, filled in from reference TRBV7-9 and TRBJ2-3, reads DTGVSQNPRHKITKRGQNVTFRCDPISEHNRLYWYRQTLGQGPEFLTYFQNEAQLEKSRLLSDRFSAERPKGSFSTLEIQRTEQGDSAMYLCASSLVVETDTQYFGPGTRLTVL.

The rearrangement joins TRBV27 to TRBJ2-7; TRBD2 agrees at 13 bases. CDR3 length: 16 residues. Trimming cost V 7 bases and J 2 bases; bases outside gene matches: 8. The V gene's germline CDR1 is MNHEY and CDR2 SMNVEV (reference sequence). The chain's CDR3 is CASTSRTSGRPYEQYF. For the CDR3, the DNA is TGTGCCAGCACCTCCCGGACTAGCGGGAGACCCTACGAGCAGTACTTC.

The chain uses TRBV9 and TRBJ2-7; 11 nucleotides line up with TRBD2. The V and J ends lost 4 bases and 7 bases, in that order; junction bases with no gene match: 10. CDR1 and CDR2 from the germline V gene are SGDLS and YYNGEE. The CDR3 is made up of 15 amino acids. This chain's CDR3 is CASSPSSGGAGEQYF. CDR3 nucleotide sequence: TGTGCCAGCAGCCCAAGTAGCGGGGGGGCGGGAGAGCAGTACTTC.

The chain carries TRBV5-1 and TRBJ2-5; 8 bases are a match to TRBD1. V lost 4 bases to trimming and J lost 3 bases; unmatched junction nucleotides: 11. Germline CDR1 reads SGHRS; CDR2 reads YFSETQ. The CDR3 is 16 residues long. CDR3 bases: TGCGCCAGCAGCCCCGGACAGGGCTGGGTCGAAGAGACCCAGTACTTC. This encodes CASSPGQGWVEETQYF. Variable domain in full (rest from reference TRBV5-1 and TRBJ2-5): KAGVTQTPRYLIKTRGQQVTLSCSPISGHRSVSWYQQTPGQGLQFLFEYFSETQRNKGNFPGRFSGRQFSNSRSEMNVSTLELGDSALYLCASSPGQGWVEETQYFGPGTRLLVL.

This clone was seen more than once but under ten times. V usage is TRBV6-1 and J usage is TRBJ2-7, with TRBD2 as a possible D gene (6 bases). Trimming left V 2 bases short and J 6 bases short, with 17 bases between. Germline-derived CDR1 and CDR2 are MNHNS and SASEGT. This CDR3 comprises 15 residues. CDR3 sequence: CASSELRGGSGEQYF. As DNA, the CDR3 is TGTGCCAGCAGTGAATTACGTGGGGGGAGTGGCGAGCAGTACTTC.

The chain employs TRBV11-2 and TRBJ2-1; D is ambiguous. The CDR3 spans 16 residues. Germline loops: CDR1 SGHAT, CDR2 FQNNGV. V lost 0 bases and J lost 3, with 12 bases in between. CDR3 in DNA: TGTGCCAGCAGCTTAGAGAGACTCCCCGGCTACAATGAGCAGTTCTTC. Protein product: CASSLERLPGYNEQFF.